Each of the 11 T cell receptor beta chains below was sequenced from the same sample in a study of blood T cell repertoires in COVID-19. Profiling relied on immunoSEQ multiplex PCR, and the TCRdb table lists in-frame clones only, not all of them. The sample contains approximately 310,000 clones, 85% of which appear only once. Source material: PBMCs or T cells enriched from blood (not recorded which). These receptor sequences come from a young woman who had been exposed to COVID-19.

The V gene is TRBV7-3, the J gene TRBJ2-5; D might be TRBD1 (6 bases). Germline V gene data show CDR1 as SGHTA and CDR2 as FQGTGA. The CDR3 loop spans 15 amino acids. The V end lost 0 bases, the J end lost 5 bases, and 13 bases lay between the germline ends. CDR3 in DNA: TGTGCCAGCAGCTTAACGAGTGGGGGCGGGGAGACCCAGTACTTC. Its translation is CASSLTSGGGETQYF.

This clone has only one observation. The genes are TRBV5-1 and TRBJ2-1, with no clear D. This CDR3 contains 15 residues. The V gene lost 2 bases and the J gene lost 7 bases, with 16 bases spanning the gap. CDR1 and CDR2 from the germline V gene are SGHRS and YFSETQ. The CDR3 loop is CASSLSGKPQNEQFF. CDR3 DNA: TGCGCCAGCAGCTTATCTGGTAAACCCCAGAATGAGCAGTTCTTC. Together with reference TRBV5-1 and TRBJ2-1, the CDR3 gives the full variable domain: KAGVTQTPRYLIKTRGQQVTLSCSPISGHRSVSWYQQTPGQGLQFLFEYFSETQRNKGNFPGRFSGRQFSNSRSEMNVSTLELGDSALYLCASSLSGKPQNEQFFGPGTRLTVL.

This chain uses TRBV18 with TRBJ1-2; possible D gene TRBD1, 5 bases. With 6 bases removed from V and 2 bases from J, the gap between germline ends came to 13 bases. CDR1 is KGHSH, CDR2 LQKENI, per germline. This CDR3 is built from 14 residues. In DNA, the CDR3 is TGTGCCAGCTCTAATAATAACAGGAACTATGGCTACACCTTC. The encoded protein is CASSNNNRNYGYTF. Variable domain in full (rest from reference TRBV18 and TRBJ1-2): NAGVMQNPRHLVRRRGQEARLRCSPMKGHSHVYWYRQLPEEGLKFMVYLQKENIIDESGMPKERFSAEFPKEGPSILRIQQVVRGDSAAYFCASSNNNRNYGYTFGSGTRLTVV.

V is TRBV9 and J is TRBJ2-5; 10 bases align to TRBD2. CDR1 is SGDLS, CDR2 YYNGEE, per germline. There are 15 residues in the CDR3. The J segment lost 4 bases and the V segment lost 4 bases, leaving 7 bases of the junction unmatched. In DNA, the CDR3 is TGTGCCAGCAGCCCCCTAGCGGGGGAGGGAGAGACCCAGTACTTC. Protein: CASSPLAGEGETQYF.

The chain combines TRBV9 with TRBJ1-2; D may be TRBD1 (6 bases). CDR1 SGDLS and CDR2 YYNGEE come from the germline V gene. The CDR3 covers 14 residues. V was clipped by 1 base and J by 5 bases, with 12 bases between them. The CDR3 loop is CASSVSGGGYGYTF. Written as DNA, the CDR3 is TGTGCCAGCAGCGTATCGGGGGGCGGTTATGGCTACACCTTC. Combining the CDR3 with reference TRBV9 and TRBJ1-2 gives the whole variable domain DSGVTQTPKHLITATGQRVTLRCSPRSGDLSVYWYQQSLDQGLQFLIQYYNGEERAKGNILERFSAQQFPDLHSELNLSSLELGDSALYFCASSVSGGGYGYTFGSGTRLTVV.

The gene calls are TRBV7-9 and TRBJ1-6, with a weak D call TRBD1 (5 bases). In germline, CDR1 is SEHNR, CDR2 FQNEAQ (reference sequence). The CDR3 has 16 residues. Trimming cost V 4 bases and J 10 bases, with 20 bases left between them. The CDR3 DNA reads TGTGCCAGCAGCTCACTCGGGGGGGGTGAAGAATCACCCCTCCACTTT. Its translation is CASSSLGGGEESPLHF.

The chain is built from TRBV5-6 and TRBJ2-3; 9 nucleotides line up with TRBD1. The V gene's germline CDR1 is SGHDT and CDR2 YYEEEE. The CDR3 totals 17 residues. V trimming: 1 base; J trimming: 4 bases; junction bases outside the gene matches: 10. CDR3 in DNA: TGTGCCAGCAGCTTGATAGGCCGACAGGGGGGCGCAGATACGCAGTATTTT. Translating it yields CASSLIGRQGGADTQYF.

This rearrangement joins TRBV2 to TRBJ2-3, with TRBD2 matching 7 bases. Germline lookup yields CDR1 SNHLY and CDR2 FYNNEI. V was pared by 1 base and J by 1 base, with 2 bases of the junction left unmatched. The CDR3 contains 15 residues. CDR3 nucleotide sequence: TGTGCCAGCAGTGAAGGGCTAGCGGGCACAGATACGCAGTATTTT. Translating it yields CASSEGLAGTDTQYF.

The chain has TRBV18 and TRBJ1-6, with D perhaps TRBD1 (5 bases). This CDR3 has 14 amino acids. The ends were cut back, 3 bases at V and 5 bases at J, with 8 bases in the middle. Germline lookup yields CDR1 KGHSH and CDR2 LQKENI. This chain's CDR3 is CASSPGRNNSPLHF. The CDR3 DNA follows: TGTGCCAGCTCACCGGGGCGGAATAATTCACCCCTCCACTTT.

The chain combines TRBV6-2 or TRBV6-3 with TRBJ2-1; tentatively, D is TRBD1 (5 bases). In germline, CDR1 is MNHEY, CDR2 SVGEGT. Trimming pared 2 bases from V and 14 bases from J, leaving 19 bases between. CDR3 size: 14 residues. Here the CDR3 reads CASSYMQGLRSKFF. CDR3 nucleotide sequence: TGTGCCAGCAGTTACATGCAGGGCCTCAGAAGTAAGTTCTTC.

The genes are TRBV5-1 and TRBJ1-2; 9 nucleotides match TRBD1. CDR1 and CDR2 from the germline V gene are SGHRS and YFSETQ. The CDR3 length is 16 residues. V shed 0 bases and J 1 base; nucleotides not matched to a gene: 4. DNA of the CDR3: TGCGCCAGCAGCTTGGTCTGGACAGGGGTTAACTATGGCTACACCTTC. Protein sequence: CASSLVWTGVNYGYTF. Complete variable domain (other parts from reference TRBV5-1 and TRBJ1-2): KAGVTQTPRYLIKTRGQQVTLSCSPISGHRSVSWYQQTPGQGLQFLFEYFSETQRNKGNFPGRFSGRQFSNSRSEMNVSTLELGDSALYLCASSLVWTGVNYGYTFGSGTRLTVV.